The entry that follows covers one T cell receptor (beta chain) sequence. Under the authors' procedure: Reference gene primer amplification yielded estimated nucleated cell counts. TCRdb keeps only in-frame clones here, not all; method: immunoSEQ multiplex PCR. The D gene and trimming were derived from the DNA, and the V and J assignments and clone size from that table. This sample yields around 70,000 clones, of which around 87% are seen a single time; 29% belongs to the top ten. The data were obtained in a study of blood T cell repertoires in COVID-19. The wider study: Material from acute and convalescent COVID-19 was sourced from the United States, Italy and Spain. The cDNA or gDNA used as material had been derived from T cells, B-cell-depleted T cells, or PBMCs.

This clonotype was obtained from a woman aged 80 or over with active or convalescent COVID-19. Sequenced input: peripheral blood.

The DNA of the CDR3 is TGTGCCAGCCGGTCCGGGAGCACAGATACGCAGTATTTT. It is translated as CASRSGSTDTQYF. V gene TRBV6-5 combines with J gene TRBJ2-3; D remains ambiguous. Germline V gene data show CDR1 as MNHEY and CDR2 as SVGAGI. The CDR3 length is 13 residues. V lost 8 bases to trimming and J lost 0 bases, with 9 bases between them.